These 32 T cell receptor beta chains came from one sample sequenced in a study of shared clonotypes between healthy human individuals. The data were produced by immunoSEQ multiplex PCR, yet TCRdb's version contains in-frame clones alone and is incomplete. The sample lists about 100,000 clones; about 72% were seen once. The sequenced material came from memory CD8+ T cells sorted from blood. Noted subset: CD45RO+ cells pooled with CCR7-negative TemRA cells. These receptors were obtained from a woman aged 25 to 39 in good health.

The chain uses TRBV28 and TRBJ1-2; tentative D call: TRBD1 (6 bases). CDR3 length equals 15 residues. Per the germline V gene, CDR1 is MDHEN and CDR2 is SYDVKM. V was cut by 8 bases and J by 0 bases, with 16 bases left in between. CDR3 sequence: CASSTGPLANYGYTF. In DNA, the CDR3 is TGTGCCAGCTCGACAGGTCCACTAGCTAACTATGGCTACACCTTC.

The V gene is TRBV18, the J gene TRBJ2-3; the match to TRBD2 covers 7 bases. Germline V gene sequence: CDR1 KGHSH, CDR2 LQKENI. The CDR3 sequence is 15 residues long. J was trimmed by 2 bases and V by 0 bases; bases with no gene match: 2. CDR3 sequence reads: CASSPPAGVTDTQYF. The CDR3 DNA follows: TGTGCCAGCTCACCACCGGCGGGAGTCACAGATACGCAGTATTTT.

V is TRBV13 and J is TRBJ1-2, with TRBD1 as a possible D gene (6 bases). The V end was cut by 7 bases, the J end by 8 bases, with 17 bases between. CDR3 size: 13 residues. The germline V gene encodes CDR1 PRHDT and CDR2 FYEKMQ (reference sequence). The CDR3 DNA is TGTGCCAGCAAGGGGGAGGAGTTAAGGGGCTACACCTTC. Its translation is CASKGEELRGYTF.

V and J are TRBV28 and TRBJ2-7; TRBD1 agrees at 7 bases. Germline assignment: CDR1 MDHEN and CDR2 SYDVKM. J gave up 4 bases and V 2 bases, and 2 bases lay outside the gene matches. The CDR3 length is 13 residues. In DNA form, the CDR3 reads TGTGCCAGCAGTTTACAGGGGGTTTACGAGCAGTACTTC. This gives the protein CASSLQGVYEQYF.

This CDR3 is CASSLAGSVGQPQHF. In DNA, the CDR3 is TGTGCCAGCAGTTTAGCAGGGTCCGTCGGGCAGCCCCAGCATTTT. The chain uses TRBV28 and TRBJ1-5; a possible D gene is TRBD1 (5 bases). Trimming pared 2 bases from V and 7 bases from J, leaving 15 bases between. The CDR3 covers 15 residues. In germline, CDR1 is MDHEN, CDR2 SYDVKM. The full variable domain, completed using reference TRBV28 and TRBJ1-5, is DVKVTQSSRYLVKRTGEKVFLECVQDMDHENMFWYRQDPGLGLRLIYFSYDVKMKEKGDIPEGYSVSREKKERFSLILESASTNQTSMYLCASSLAGSVGQPQHFGDGTRLSIL.

The chain links TRBV10-3 to TRBJ1-1; 10 positions agree with TRBD1. The CDR3 length is 16 residues. Looked up from germline, CDR1 is ENHRY and CDR2 is SYGVKD. V was clipped by 4 bases and J by 3 bases; unmatched bases: 8. The CDR3 sequence is CAISGDRGPADTEAFF. The CDR3 DNA is TGTGCCATCAGTGGGGACAGGGGTCCCGCTGACACTGAAGCTTTCTTT.

This chain's CDR3 is CASSRVRRNTEAFF. DNA of the CDR3: TGTGCCAGCAGTCGAGTGCGCCGGAACACTGAAGCTTTCTTT. This chain joins TRBV28 and TRBJ1-1, with D unclear. Germline V CDR1 and CDR2: MDHEN, SYDVKM. V lost 5 bases, J lost 1 base, and 11 bases lay in between. The CDR3 extends over 14 amino acids.

This sequence joins TRBV5-6 and TRBJ2-5, with a possible D match to TRBD2 (5 bases). The CDR3 totals 11 residues. Trimming shortened V by 2 bases and J by 7 bases, and 6 bases separated the two germline ends. The germline V gene has CDR1 SGHDT and CDR2 YYEEEE. CDR3 DNA: TGTGCCAGCAGCTTAGGAGGGACCCAGTACTTC. It is translated as CASSLGGTQYF.

This clone has a handful of counts. V is TRBV14 and J is TRBJ2-7; 8 positions match TRBD2. With V trimmed by 1 base and J by 0 bases, 2 bases remained unmatched. The length of the CDR3 is 15 residues. CDR1 and CDR2 from the germline V gene are SGHDN and FVKESK. CDR3 sequence (DNA): TGTGCCAGCAGCCAAGTAGCGGGATTCTCCTACGAGCAGTACTTC. It specifies CASSQVAGFSYEQYF.

The chain combines TRBV10-2 with TRBJ2-3; D unresolved. CDR3 size: 10 residues. The ends were cut back, 8 bases at V and 8 bases at J, with 8 bases in the middle. Germline assignment: CDR1 WSHSY and CDR2 SAAADI. The CDR3 region is CASSAGTQYF. CDR3 DNA sequence: TGCGCCAGCTCGGCCGGTACGCAGTATTTT.

The rearrangement joins TRBV2 to TRBJ1-5; maybe TRBD1 (5 bases). Between the trimmed V and J ends, which lost 1 base and 6 bases, there was a span of 13 bases. This CDR3 contains 15 residues. The germline V gene encodes CDR1 SNHLY and CDR2 FYNNEI. The CDR3 region has the DNA TGTGCCAGCAGTGAAGAAGGGGCCCCAATTCAGCCCCAGCATTTT. It codes for CASSEEGAPIQPQHF.

This clone was counted a few times. The V call is TRBV6-5, the J call TRBJ2-1; TRBD2 might be the D (5 bases). Germline V CDR1 and CDR2: MNHEY, SVGAGI. CDR3 length: 12 amino acids. V lost 11 bases and J lost 7, with 15 bases in between. CDR3 sequence (DNA): TGTGCCCCCAGCCGGGGAGCGAATGAGCAGTTCTTC. It is translated as CAPSRGANEQFF.

CDR3 in DNA: TGTGCCAGCAGTTATCGGGGGACTCAACGGCAGCCCCAGCATTTT. Amino acid sequence: CASSYRGTQRQPQHF. The chain recombines TRBV6-5 with TRBJ1-5; TRBD1 might be the D (5 bases). The CDR3 spans 15 residues. V was trimmed by 3 bases and J by 7 bases, leaving 16 bases between them. Germline loops: CDR1 MNHEY, CDR2 SVGAGI.

This clone is categorized as medium-sized (0.01 to 0.1%). This sample also contains other DNA sequences that code for the same CDR3. The chain links TRBV2 to TRBJ2-7; D unresolved. V dropped 7 bases and J dropped 1 base, with 5 bases sitting between them. Germline V lookup: CDR1 SNHLY, CDR2 FYNNEI. This CDR3 region has 11 residues. The CDR3 sequence: CASKGSYEQYF. DNA of the CDR3: TGTGCCAGCAAAGGGTCCTACGAGCAGTACTTC.

In this sample, this clone turned up a few times. In nucleotides, the CDR3 is TGTGCCTGGAGTTGTTGGGGCAATCAGCCCCAGCATTTT. Its protein product is CAWSCWGNQPQHF. The gene calls are TRBV30 and TRBJ1-5; D unresolved. Trimming shortened V by 2 bases and J by 2 bases, and 7 bases separated the two germline ends. Germline V CDR1 and CDR2: GTSNPN, SVGIG (reference sequence). The CDR3 contains 13 residues.

V is TRBV29-1 and J is TRBJ2-6; perhaps TRBD1 as D (6 bases). V shed 5 bases and J shed 2 bases, with 10 bases lying between them. Germline-derived CDR1 and CDR2 are SQVTM and ANQGSEA. This CDR3 is built from 14 residues. CDR3 nucleotides: TGCAGCGTTAGCAGGGGAACTGGGGCCAACGTCCTGACTTTC. Protein: CSVSRGTGANVLTF.

This chain links TRBV5-4 with TRBJ2-7; D is uncertain. Trimming removed 3 bases from V and 3 bases from J, with 10 bases in between. Germline CDR1 and CDR2: SGHNT and YYREEE (reference sequence). This CDR3 spans 13 amino acids. The CDR3 DNA is TGTGCCAGCAGCTCCCTCGGCATCTACGAGCAGTACTTC. Its protein product is CASSSLGIYEQYF.

The table lists this clone with many counts. Other DNA sequences in this specimen translate into the identical CDR3. The rearrangement joins TRBV28 to TRBJ1-5, with a weak D call TRBD1 (5 bases). The germline V gene has CDR1 MDHEN and CDR2 SYDVKM. V dropped 2 bases and J dropped 3 bases, with 8 bases sitting between them. The CDR3 spans 14 residues. CDR3 in DNA: TGTGCCAGCAGTTTACAGGGAAACAATCAGCCCCAGCATTTT. Amino acid sequence: CASSLQGNNQPQHF.

This clone occurred a few times. V and J are TRBV4-2 and TRBJ2-1, with D possibly TRBD1 on 6 matching bases. This CDR3 spans 16 amino acids. Germline CDR1 LGHNA, CDR2 YNFKEQ. The V gene lost 0 bases and the J gene lost 3 bases, with 12 bases spanning the gap. DNA of the CDR3: TGTGCCAGCAGCCAAGAGGTGGGGGCCCTCTACAATGAGCAGTTCTTC. This encodes CASSQEVGALYNEQFF.

This clone was counted a few times. This sequence joins TRBV19 and TRBJ1-5, with D possibly TRBD1 on 5 matching bases. V gave up 7 bases and J gave up 4 bases, with 11 bases separating them. This CDR3 has 13 residues. Per germline, CDR1 LNHDA and CDR2 SQIVND (reference sequence). Written as DNA, the CDR3 is TGTGCCAGTAACCTCGGGACGAATCAGCCCCAGCATTTT. This encodes CASNLGTNQPQHF.

The chain links TRBV4-3 to TRBJ1-4, with no clear D. The CDR3 totals 11 residues. The V and J ends lost 0 bases and 16 bases respectively, with 9 bases between them. Germline values: CDR1 LGHNA, CDR2 YSLEER. CDR3 protein: CASSQEGDPFF. DNA for the CDR3: TGCGCCAGCAGCCAAGAAGGAGATCCGTTTTTT.

The chain links TRBV28 to TRBJ1-2, with 9 bases aligning to TRBD1. Germline V gene data show CDR1 as MDHEN and CDR2 as SYDVKM. The CDR3 length is 18 residues. Trimming removed 2 bases from V and 1 base from J; junction bases left unmatched: 11. CDR3 nucleotide sequence: TGTGCCAGCAGTTTACAAAGCTGGGGACAGGGAGATAACTATGGCTACACCTTC. It encodes CASSLQSWGQGDNYGYTF.

This clone was recorded at least ten times. This chain links TRBV9 with TRBJ1-3, with D unresolved. Germline CDR1 reads SGDLS; CDR2 reads YYNGEE. The CDR3 consists of 14 residues. V lost 2 bases to trimming and J lost 4 bases, with 10 bases between them. The CDR3 bases are TGTGCCAGCAGCGTTGACACTCCCGGAAACACCATATATTTT. Amino acids: CASSVDTPGNTIYF.

This sequence joins TRBV13 and TRBJ2-7; 9 bases fit TRBD1. This CDR3 spans 15 amino acids. With 1 base clipped from V and 3 bases from J, the junction kept 4 bases outside the gene matches. Germline V CDR1 and CDR2: PRHDT, FYEKMQ (reference sequence). In DNA, the CDR3 is TGTGCCAGCAGCTTAGAGGGGACAGGGAACTACGAGCAGTACTTC. Protein product: CASSLEGTGNYEQYF.

Only a few counts were recorded for this clone. CDR3 sequence (DNA): TGTGCCAGCAGCCCCGGGGGGGGACTCTCCTACGAGCAGTACTTC. It encodes CASSPGGGLSYEQYF. The chain carries TRBV7-2 and TRBJ2-7; 8 bases are a match to TRBD2. This CDR3 comprises 15 residues. After removal of 5 bases from V and 0 bases from J, the junction contained 6 bases not matched to a gene. CDR1 and CDR2 (germline): SGHTA, FQGNSA.

This clone was counted a few times. This chain links TRBV9 with TRBJ1-4; D uncertain. The V and J ends lost 7 bases and 8 bases respectively, with 9 bases between them. CDR1 and CDR2 (germline): SGDLS, YYNGEE. CDR3 length: 11 amino acids. CDR3 residues: CASGMGEKLFF. The DNA for the CDR3 is TGTGCCAGCGGAATGGGGGAAAAACTGTTTTTT.

This clone was counted many times. The sample carries other DNA sequences with the same CDR3. The chain joins TRBV19 to TRBJ1-1; D not certain. The CDR3 is 15 amino acids. In germline, CDR1 is LNHDA, CDR2 SQIVND (reference sequence). Trimming took 2 bases from V and 0 from J, leaving 10 bases between them. The CDR3 here is CASSINSYMNTEAFF. The CDR3 DNA reads TGTGCCAGTAGTATAAACAGCTATATGAACACTGAAGCTTTCTTT.

The V and J genes are TRBV6-5 and TRBJ2-7; 7 bases agree with TRBD2. Germline V lookup: CDR1 MNHEY, CDR2 SVGAGI. V trimming: 5 bases; J trimming: 4 bases; junction bases outside the gene matches: 8. The CDR3 length is 14 residues. CDR3 coding DNA: TGTGCCAGCAGTCCAGCGGGACCAACGTACGAGCAGTACTTC. Its translation is CASSPAGPTYEQYF.

The J gene is TRBJ1-5, the V gene TRBV4-1; weak D call: TRBD1 (5 bases). Trimming pared 4 bases from V and 2 bases from J, leaving 12 bases between. Germline V CDR1 and CDR2: MGHRA, YSYEKL. The CDR3 sequence is 15 residues long. CDR3 DNA: TGCGCCAGCAGCCTCGGGACTCTAGGCAATCAGCCCCAGCATTTT. Its protein product is CASSLGTLGNQPQHF.

This clone was seen repeatedly, ten times or more. V is TRBV7-2 and J is TRBJ2-1; D is unclear. Deletions cut 0 bases from V and 15 bases from J, with 21 bases between. The CDR3 contains 15 residues. CDR1 and CDR2 (germline): SGHTA, FQGNSA. The chain's CDR3 is CASSLAGLESSPLFF. CDR3 nucleotides: TGTGCCAGCAGCTTAGCAGGTTTGGAGTCGTCCCCCCTGTTCTTC.

This clone was seen only a few times. The chain combines TRBV27 with TRBJ2-7; 10 nucleotides line up with TRBD2. This CDR3 has 15 residues. V lost 5 bases, J lost 4 bases, and 8 bases stayed unmatched. Per the germline V gene, CDR1 is MNHEY and CDR2 is SMNVEV (reference sequence). The CDR3 region is CASSGKREGGYEQYF. Here the CDR3 DNA reads TGTGCCAGCAGTGGTAAGCGGGAGGGCGGTTACGAGCAGTACTTC.

The table lists this clone with a few counts. V and J are TRBV6-4 and TRBJ2-3; TRBD1 might be the D (5 bases). The CDR3 runs 14 residues. Germline V lookup: CDR1 MRHNA, CDR2 SNTAGT. V shed 5 bases and J shed 1 base, with 10 bases lying between them. The CDR3 DNA reads TGTGCCAGCAGTCCTACAGGAGGCACAGATACGCAGTATTTT. As protein: CASSPTGGTDTQYF.